Given below is one T cell receptor (beta chain) in context. No cognate antigen has been identified for it. Per-base quality was not reported, and no clone a single base away is much larger than it. This specimen belongs to a study of Ad26.COV2.S vaccination and SARS-CoV-2 variants (dated by TCRdb to the early 2020s). At the level of the whole study: Vaccine-arm donors were drawn from COV1001, a multicentre, randomized, double-blind, placebo-controlled phase I-IIa trial of Ad26.COV2.S in healthy adults. Trial participants were randomized into five groups of five, in which low-dose or high-dose Ad26.COV2.S was given once or twice, or placebo was given on both occasions. Investigators remained blinded to trial group allocation during experiments and outcome assessment. Ad26.COV2.S was administered intramuscularly at 5 x 10^10 or 1 x 10^11 viral particles, either as a single shot or as two shots given 56 days apart. A total of approximately 30 samples were included in the TCR-sequenced set, comprising around 19 Ad26.COV2.S vaccine recipients, 5 placebo recipients and 8 SARS-CoV-2 convalescent individuals. TCRbeta repertoire sequencing was used to assess the specificity and breadth of SARS-CoV-2-reactive T cell receptors after Ad26.COV2.S vaccination.

The sample's treatment or condition label, in plain terms: 15 to 20 received Ad26.COV2.S at low or high dose, single or two shots; about 5 received placebo; per-sample allocation not given. For vaccine and placebo recipients, repertoires were sequenced using samples collected on day 63 after the first injection. Cohort 1b enrolled roughly 25 adults aged 18-55 years at a single site in Boston, USA, between 29 July and 7 August 2020. Ad26.COV2.S was a replication-incompetent adenovirus type 26 vector that expressed a prefusion-stabilized SARS-CoV-2 spike protein derived from the original Wuhan strain. What the research found in general, with its limitations: After vaccination, substantial breadth of spike-specific CD8+ and CD4+ T cell responses was reported. Vaccine and placebo recipients had similar non-spike TCR breadth, a finding consistent with the vaccine containing only spike. The study lacked the statistical power to compare responses across vaccine doses or regimens. It was noted by the authors that total T cell responses may have been underestimated by the TCR breadth and depth analyses. Compared with placebo recipients, Ad26.COV2.S recipients showed higher spike-specific TCR breadth (P = 0.0014).

V and J are truncated by 2 bases and 8 bases respectively, leaving an intervening sequence of 7 bases. The germline V gene yields MNHEY for CDR1 and SVGEGT for CDR2. The CDR3 numbers 12 residues from cysteine through phenylalanine. This entry keeps only the CDR3 DNA: 36 bases, framed from base 1. The immunoSEQ Assay was used to sequence TCRbeta CDR3 regions. After extraction, genomic DNA underwent amplification by bias-controlled multiplex PCR, followed by high-throughput sequencing. In the paper's pipeline: To quantify the absolute abundance of every unique TCRbeta CDR3 region, sequences were collapsed and filtered. Usable DNA was measured by amplifying reference genes present in all nucleated cells, and TCRbeta template counts were normalized to that usable DNA to estimate T cell fraction. Repertoire TCRs were annotated as SARS-CoV-2-specific by exact matching of V gene, CDR3 amino acid sequence and J gene to a known reactive TCR set. MIRA supplied the reference SARS-CoV-2 TCR set, which was filtered for enrichment in COVID-19-positive ImmuneCODE repertoires so that public or cross-reactive TCRs were removed. Based on the MIRA antigens, annotated TCRs were further analysed at the level of specific ORF or position within ORF. Breadth was defined as the number of annotated unique rearrangements divided by the total number of unique productive rearrangements, and depth was defined as the summed frequency of the annotated unique rearrangements. Two-sided Wilcoxon rank-sum tests were applied when comparing TCR breadth between groups. TCRdb carries this immuneACCESS record with in-frame sequences only. Its versions omit some clonotypes, under half of them owing to an unresolved V gene in the studies checked, with the rest unexplained. V, J and clone size are taken as reported in that table, and D and trimming were inferred from the DNA itself. The sample records around 270,000 clones, roughly 89% of which are singletons. The ten biggest clones cover just under 3% of the sample.

The sequenced sample was peripheral blood, obtained in a trial of Ad26.COV2.S vaccine versus placebo. The V and J genes are TRBV6-2 or TRBV6-3 and TRBJ1-5; a tentative D match to TRBD1 spans 5 bases. This sequence originates from a person between 18 and 60 years old who received the Ad26.COV2.S COVID-19 vaccine or a placebo. CDR3 sequence: CASSYLGEPQHF. In nucleotides, the sequence is TGTGCCAGCAGTTACCTGGGGGAGCCCCAGCATTTT.